The 24 T cell receptor beta chains given below trace back to one sample, sequenced in a study of blood T cell repertoires in COVID-19. Sequencing was performed with immunoSEQ multiplex PCR; in TCRdb, only in-frame clones are kept and a portion is missing. Among almost 55,000 clones listed, less than 90% were seen once. The sequenced material came from peripheral blood. These receptors originate from a human donor in a cohort sampled during active COVID-19.

This clone was detected a few times. V is TRBV3-1 (or the pseudogene TRBV3-2) and J is TRBJ1-3; tentatively, D is TRBD1 (5 bases). V dropped 5 bases and J dropped 1 base, with 15 bases sitting between them. The CDR3 spans 16 residues. Per the germline V gene, CDR1 is LGHDT and CDR2 is YNNKEL (reference sequence). CDR3 DNA sequence: TGTGCCAGCAGCAGGGGAGGTGACATTTCTGGAAACACCATATATTTT. Protein: CASSRGGDISGNTIYF.

The chain couples TRBV5-5 to TRBJ1-2; no clear D. The CDR3 runs to 13 residues. Germline CDR1 reads SGHKS; CDR2 reads YYEKEE (reference sequence). V was pared by 0 bases and J by 1 base, with 4 bases between. CDR3 DNA sequence: TGTGCCAGCAGCTTGGCCATTAACTATGGCTACACCTTC. Translating it yields CASSLAINYGYTF.

V gene TRBV19 combines with J gene TRBJ1-4; unclear D gene. Germline CDR1 is LNHDA and CDR2 is SQIVND (reference sequence). The CDR3 sequence is 13 residues long. V was cut by 8 bases and J by 8 bases, with 15 bases left in between. Written as DNA, the CDR3 is TGTGCCAGTGGCCCCACCCTCACAGAAAAACTGTTTTTT. Translation gives CASGPTLTEKLFF.

In this sample, this clone turned up a few times. The gene calls are TRBV3-1 (or the pseudogene TRBV3-2) and TRBJ1-2, with a tentative D call TRBD1 (6 bases). V lost 1 base and J lost 4, with 7 bases in between. The CDR3 runs to 13 residues. Per the germline V gene, CDR1 is LGHDT and CDR2 is YNNKEL (reference sequence). The CDR3 loop reads CASSQVGGYGYTF. The CDR3 bases are TGTGCCAGCAGCCAAGTAGGGGGCTATGGCTACACCTTC.

The CDR3 region is CSVFGLRETQYF. For the CDR3, the DNA is TGCAGCGTGTTCGGGTTGCGGGAGACCCAGTACTTC. This chain connects TRBV29-1 to TRBJ2-5, with D uncertain. Germline V gene lookup returns CDR1 SQVTM and CDR2 ANQGSEA. V was clipped by 6 bases and J by 5 bases, with 13 bases between them. The CDR3 totals 12 residues.

There are a few counts of this clone. The chain joins TRBV12-3 or TRBV12-4 to TRBJ1-5; D gene unclear. CDR3 length: 13 residues. Trimming cost V 2 bases and J 2 bases, with 4 bases left between them. The CDR3 is CASSLQGNQPQHF. In nucleotides, the CDR3 is TGTGCCAGCAGTTTACAGGGCAATCAGCCCCAGCATTTT.

The rearrangement links TRBV5-1 to TRBJ1-2; 9 bases align to TRBD1. Per germline, CDR1 SGHRS and CDR2 YFSETQ. The CDR3 is made up of 14 amino acids. The trim removed 5 bases at V and 2 bases at J, leaving 4 bases unmatched. The CDR3 sequence is CASSRQGVNYGYTF. CDR3 bases: TGCGCCAGCAGTAGACAGGGGGTGAACTATGGCTACACCTTC. Complete variable domain (other parts from reference TRBV5-1 and TRBJ1-2): KAGVTQTPRYLIKTRGQQVTLSCSPISGHRSVSWYQQTPGQGLQFLFEYFSETQRNKGNFPGRFSGRQFSNSRSEMNVSTLELGDSALYLCASSRQGVNYGYTFGSGTRLTVV.

The CDR3 loop is CASSANRVGTEAFF. CDR3 sequence (DNA): TGTGCCAGCAGTGCGAACAGGGTGGGCACTGAAGCTTTCTTT. The gene calls are TRBV6-2 or TRBV6-3 and TRBJ1-1, with D possibly TRBD1 on 6 matching bases. The V and J ends lost 5 bases and 4 bases respectively, with 14 bases between them. The CDR3 has 14 amino acids. Germline V gene sequence: CDR1 MNHEY, CDR2 SVGEGT.

The V and J genes are TRBV30 and TRBJ1-1; 7 nucleotides agree with TRBD1. J lost 4 bases, V lost 6 bases, and 8 bases had no gene match. The CDR3 extends over 13 amino acids. Germline V lookup: CDR1 GTSNPN, CDR2 SVGIG (reference sequence). This CDR3 reads CACYRGGATEAFF. The CDR3 DNA is TGTGCCTGCTACAGGGGTGGGGCCACTGAAGCTTTCTTT.

V is TRBV18 and J is TRBJ1-2, with D possibly TRBD1 on 5 matching bases. The CDR3 contains 14 residues. The V end lost 2 bases, the J end lost 2 bases, and 9 bases lay between the germline ends. CDR1 and CDR2 from the germline V gene are KGHSH and LQKENI. CDR3 region: CASSPSAGNYGYTF. CDR3 DNA: TGTGCCAGCTCACCAAGTGCAGGGAACTATGGCTACACCTTC.

In its sample, this clone was seen a few times. V and J are TRBV19 and TRBJ2-6, with D uncertain. Germline CDR1 and CDR2: LNHDA and SQIVND (reference sequence). Trimming shortened V by 6 bases and J by 0 bases, and 12 bases separated the two germline ends. The CDR3 is 16 amino acids. The CDR3 bases are TGTGCCAGTAGCCCTGGTCCAGGCTCTGGGGCCAACGTCCTGACTTTC. It codes for CASSPGPGSGANVLTF.

This chain uses TRBV7-2 with TRBJ1-6, with D perhaps TRBD1 (5 bases). V was clipped by 5 bases and J by 10 bases, with 27 bases between them. Germline loops: CDR1 SGHTA, CDR2 FQGNSA. The length of the CDR3 is 18 residues. The CDR3 nucleotides are TGTGCCAGCAGCCCTGAAGGGACTGCTCGAGACTATCACTCACCCCTCCACTTT. This gives the protein CASSPEGTARDYHSPLHF.

This chain connects TRBV7-2 to TRBJ1-2; 7 bases are a match to TRBD1. Germline V lookup: CDR1 SGHTA, CDR2 FQGNSA. The CDR3 runs to 15 residues. The ends lost 5 bases at V and 4 bases at J; junction bases unmatched: 10. CDR3 sequence reads: CASSPEQGTPYGYTF. In DNA form, the CDR3 reads TGTGCCAGCAGCCCCGAACAGGGGACCCCCTATGGCTACACCTTC.

The V call is TRBV5-8, the J call TRBJ1-2; D is uncertain. Germline CDR1 is SGHTS and CDR2 is YDEGEE. Trimming cost V 0 bases and J 3 bases, with 6 bases left between them. CDR3 length: 13 amino acids. CDR3 protein: CASSLERDYGYTF. CDR3 bases: TGTGCCAGCAGCTTGGAGCGAGACTATGGCTACACCTTC.

The rearrangement uses TRBV7-8 and TRBJ1-1, with TRBD1 identical over 12 bases. The CDR3 has 19 amino acids. V was clipped by 5 bases and J by 5 bases; unmatched bases: 18. Germline CDR1 reads SGHVS; CDR2 reads FQNEAQ. CDR3 DNA: TGTGCCAGCAGCCTTTTCAGCGGGACAGGGGGCCACCCAGGGACTGAAGCTTTCTTT. This sequence encodes CASSLFSGTGGHPGTEAFF. The whole variable domain, filled in from reference TRBV7-8 and TRBJ1-1, reads GAGVSQSPRYKVAKRGQDVALRCDPISGHVSLFWYQQALGQGPEFLTYFQNEAQLDKSGLPSDRFFAERPEGSVSTLKIQRTQQEDSAVYLCASSLFSGTGGHPGTEAFFGQGTRLTVV.

The sample holds a few counts of this clone. V is TRBV5-1 and J is TRBJ2-1; 7 nucleotides agree with TRBD2. CDR1 is SGHRS and CDR2 is YFSETQ in the germline V gene. Trimming cost V 5 bases and J 4 bases; bases outside gene matches: 12. The CDR3 runs to 16 residues. The CDR3 sequence is CASRDKSGASYNEQFF. In DNA, the CDR3 is TGCGCCAGCAGGGATAAGAGCGGGGCGTCATACAATGAGCAGTTCTTC.

CDR3 in DNA: TGTGCCAGCAGTACGACAGGGTACACTGAAGCTTTCTTT. The encoded protein is CASSTTGYTEAFF. This chain joins TRBV2 and TRBJ1-1, with 7 bases fitting TRBD1. The CDR3 covers 13 residues. Germline V gene lookup returns CDR1 SNHLY and CDR2 FYNNEI. V shed 5 bases and J 3 bases; nucleotides not matched to a gene: 3.

The chain recombines TRBV7-9 with TRBJ2-5, with a weak D call TRBD1 (5 bases). This CDR3 is 15 amino acids long. V gave up 5 bases and J gave up 2 bases, with 15 bases separating them. CDR1 and CDR2 (germline): SEHNR, FQNEAQ (reference sequence). This CDR3 is CASSQRGVFQETQYF. CDR3 DNA sequence: TGTGCCAGCAGCCAAAGGGGCGTCTTTCAAGAGACCCAGTACTTC.

The chain recombines TRBV12-5 with TRBJ1-1, with no clear D. The germline gives CDR1 LGHNT, CDR2 FRNRAP. Deletions cut 0 bases from V and 5 bases from J, with 10 bases between. The CDR3 runs to 14 residues. CDR3 nucleotide sequence: TGTGCTAGTGGTTTGGTTGGGGAGGTAACTGAAGCTTTCTTT. It translates to CASGLVGEVTEAFF.

The chain is built from TRBV10-3 and TRBJ1-5; TRBD1 might be the D (5 bases). The CDR3 is 15 amino acids. V gave up 5 bases and J gave up 3 bases, with 14 bases separating them. From germline, CDR1 is ENHRY and CDR2 SYGVKD. This CDR3 reads CAISKSGADNQPQHF. The CDR3 nucleotides are TGTGCCATCAGTAAGAGTGGGGCAGACAATCAGCCCCAGCATTTT.

This chain links TRBV7-2 with TRBJ2-5; 15 nucleotides line up with TRBD2. Germline CDR1 is SGHTA and CDR2 is FQGNSA. Germline trimming cut 5 bases from V and 5 bases from J; bases unmatched to any gene: 15. The CDR3 length is 19 residues. This CDR3 reads CASSQVPGLAGGRRETQYF. Here the CDR3 DNA reads TGTGCCAGCAGCCAGGTCCCGGGACTAGCGGGGGGCCGCCGGGAGACCCAGTACTTC.

This chain joins TRBV5-4 and TRBJ1-3; D possibly corresponds to TRBD1 (6 bases). The CDR3 has 17 amino acids. V was clipped by 4 bases and J by 0 bases, with 17 bases between them. CDR1 is SGHNT and CDR2 is YYREEE in the germline V gene (reference sequence). CDR3 nucleotides: TGTGCCAGCAGCCCTCGACCAGGGGTCACCTCTGGAAACACCATATATTTT. It translates to CASSPRPGVTSGNTIYF.

The CDR3 DNA reads TGTGCCAGCAGTTCCGGGACAGCTTTGAGCAATCAGCCCCAGCATTTT. Protein product: CASSSGTALSNQPQHF. V usage is TRBV6-2 or TRBV6-3 and J usage is TRBJ1-5; 7 positions match TRBD1. Germline CDR1 and CDR2: MNHEY and SVGEGT. The V and J ends lost 4 bases and 1 base, in that order; junction bases with no gene match: 7. CDR3 length: 16 amino acids.

CDR3 in DNA: TGTGCCATCAGTGACCCGGGACAGCCAGATCAGCCCCAGCATTTT. Its protein is CAISDPGQPDQPQHF. The chain carries TRBV10-3 and TRBJ1-5, with 7 positions matching TRBD1. With V trimmed by 3 bases and J by 5 bases, 7 bases remained unmatched. CDR1 and CDR2 from the germline V gene are ENHRY and SYGVKD. This CDR3 is built from 15 residues.